This T cell receptor beta chain was obtained from a study of blood T cell repertoires in COVID-19. Across the whole study: The United States, Italy and Spain supplied acute and convalescent COVID-19 samples.

Only in-frame clones appear in the TCRdb table, and some are missing; sequencing was by immunoSEQ multiplex PCR. The repertoire holds approximately 350,000 clones, with about 93% as singletons. The junction had 3 bases not matched to a gene; V was cut back by 7 bases and J by 0 bases. The germline gives CDR1 MNHEY, CDR2 SVGAGI. The CDR3 covers 14 residues. The chain combines TRBV6-5 with TRBJ1-2; 9 positions agree with TRBD1. The receptor was derived from a woman under 30 who had recovered from COVID-19. Material: peripheral blood. The CDR3 region is CASKDRGANYGYTF. The CDR3 nucleotides are TGTGCCAGCAAAGACAGGGGGGCTAACTATGGCTACACCTTC.